This T cell receptor beta chain stems from a study of T cell clones after liver transplantation. On the study more broadly: A pre-transplant mixed lymphocyte reaction with TCRbeta sequencing defined graft-donor-reactive clones followed in post-transplant blood. Without induction therapy, subjects received standard immunosuppression until 12-24 months post-transplant.

TCRdb's table, derived via immunoSEQ multiplex PCR, lists solely in-frame clones and lacks some. The sample holds under 150,000 clones, about nine tenths seen once. Overall study results and limits: Migration into the graft, not deletion, may explain lost graft donor-reactive T cells.

For this clone: Its antigen remains unknown.

Trimming left V 0 bases short and J 1 base short, with 5 bases between. The length of the CDR3 is 13 residues. The germline CDR1 and CDR2 sequences are SGDLS and YYNGEE. J is TRBJ2-7 and V is TRBV9; D not resolved. This sequence originates from a human patient who received a liver transplant. Some T cells may be transferred from the graft donor. The sample in question was CD4+ T cells from blood, obtained 12 months after liver transplant. CDR3 nucleotide sequence: TGTGCCAGCAGCGTAGCCAGTTCCTACGAGCAGTACTTC. Encoded protein: CASSVASSYEQYF.